These 5 T cell receptor beta chains were all obtained from the same sample, sequenced in a study of blood T cell repertoires in COVID-19. Measured with immunoSEQ multiplex PCR; TCRdb has only the in-frame clones, and not every one. The sample has 150,000 to 200,000 clones; 88% are singletons. Sequenced input: PBMCs or T cells enriched from blood (not recorded which). These receptors were collected from a woman aged 45-59 years who had recovered from COVID-19.

The V call is TRBV7-2, the J call TRBJ1-4, with a tentative D call TRBD1 (6 bases). From germline, CDR1 is SGHTA and CDR2 FQGNSA. V was clipped by 1 base and J by 8 bases, with 17 bases between them. The CDR3 has 16 amino acids. The CDR3 reads CASSLDGGGAREKLFF. As DNA, the CDR3 is TGTGCCAGCAGCTTAGACGGTGGGGGGGCCAGAGAAAAACTGTTTTTT. Drawing the rest from reference TRBV7-2 and TRBJ1-4, the complete variable domain is GAGVSQSPSNKVTEKGKDVELRCDPISGHTALYWYRQSLGQGLEFLIYFQGNSAPDKSGLPSDRFSAERTGGSVSTLTIQRTQQEDSAVYLCASSLDGGGAREKLFFGSGTQLSVL.

This chain links TRBV18 with TRBJ2-5; 9 bases are a match to TRBD1. CDR1 KGHSH and CDR2 LQKENI come from the germline V gene. Trimming took 5 bases from V and 4 from J; bases not matched to a gene: 11. The CDR3 totals 16 residues. CDR3 residues: CASSSLTGGLVETQYF. The CDR3 nucleotides read TGTGCCAGCTCATCTTTGACAGGGGGTTTGGTAGAGACCCAGTACTTC.

The genes are TRBV19 and TRBJ1-2, with 9 bases fitting TRBD1. The CDR3 runs to 14 residues. V gave up 6 bases and J gave up 2 bases; unmatched junction bases: 4. Looked up from germline, CDR1 is LNHDA and CDR2 is SQIVND (reference sequence). The DNA for the CDR3 is TGTGCCAGTAGCCTCGGACAGGGGAACTATGGCTACACCTTC. Translation gives CASSLGQGNYGYTF.

The chain has TRBV2 and TRBJ1-6; TRBD1 might be the D (6 bases). Trimming stripped 7 bases from V and 6 bases from J, with 13 bases between. There are 14 residues in the CDR3. Germline CDR1 is SNHLY and CDR2 is FYNNEI. The CDR3 protein is CASMGRGGNSPLHF. CDR3 DNA sequence: TGTGCCAGCATGGGCAGGGGCGGTAATTCACCCCTCCACTTT. Complete variable domain (other parts from reference TRBV2 and TRBJ1-6): EPEVTQTPSHQVTQMGQEVILRCVPISNHLYFYWYRQILGQKVEFLVSFYNNEISEKSEIFDDQFSVERPDGSNFTLKIRSTKLEDSAMYFCASMGRGGNSPLHFGNGTRLTVT.

J is TRBJ2-1 and V is TRBV10-3; 11 bases agree with TRBD1. Per the germline V gene, CDR1 is ENHRY and CDR2 is SYGVKD. The CDR3 covers 15 residues. V trimming: 3 bases; J trimming: 8 bases; junction bases outside the gene matches: 6. The CDR3 sequence: CAISDPGQGVDEQFF. The CDR3 coding sequence is TGTGCCATCAGTGATCCGGGACAGGGGGTCGATGAGCAGTTCTTC.